The 24 T cell receptor beta chains below were found in one sample sequenced in a study of T cell responses to AZD1222 COVID-19 vaccine. Some clones are missing from TCRdb's copy, which holds only in-frame ones; the method was immunoSEQ multiplex PCR. The sample shows around 80,000 clones, approximately 85% of them seen only once. The source material was peripheral blood, sampled 28 days after the second AZD1222 dose. The receptor set was obtained from an adult who received the AZD1222 COVID-19 vaccine.

The gene calls are TRBV6-5 and TRBJ1-1; 8 bases agree with TRBD1. This CDR3 is 16 amino acids long. V shed 4 bases, J shed 4 bases, and the junction held 11 bases outside the gene matches. CDR1 MNHEY and CDR2 SVGAGI come from the germline V gene. CDR3 sequence reads: CASSFRGARGPTEAFF. The CDR3 nucleotides read TGTGCCAGCAGTTTCCGGGGGGCCAGGGGGCCCACTGAAGCTTTCTTT.

The chain is built from TRBV2 and TRBJ1-2; the D is unclear. CDR3 length: 14 residues. Germline V lookup: CDR1 SNHLY, CDR2 FYNNEI. V was clipped by 4 bases and J by 8 bases, with 17 bases between them. DNA of the CDR3: TGTGCCAGCAGTGTTTTAGACCGAAGGTCGGGCTACACCTTC. Residues: CASSVLDRRSGYTF.

The chain links TRBV27 to TRBJ2-1; 7 bases map to TRBD1. The CDR3 consists of 12 residues. With 5 bases clipped from V and 10 bases from J, the junction kept 5 bases outside the gene matches. CDR1 MNHEY and CDR2 SMNVEV come from the germline V gene (reference sequence). CDR3: CASSNDRAEQFF. Written as DNA, the CDR3 is TGTGCCAGCAGTAACGACAGGGCCGAGCAGTTCTTC.

The chain joins TRBV28 to TRBJ1-4, with D perhaps TRBD1 (5 bases). The CDR3 sequence is 14 residues long. The germline V gene encodes CDR1 MDHEN and CDR2 SYDVKM. With 5 bases removed from V and 8 bases from J, the gap between germline ends came to 15 bases. The CDR3 DNA is TGTGCCAGCAGTACCGGAGGGGCTTGGGAAAAACTGTTTTTT. As protein: CASSTGGAWEKLFF.

The V gene is TRBV28, the J gene TRBJ1-5, with D maybe TRBD1 (6 bases). The germline CDR1 and CDR2 sequences are MDHEN and SYDVKM. This CDR3 has 14 amino acids. V lost 2 bases and J lost 8, with 13 bases in between. The CDR3 DNA reads TGTGCCAGCAGTTTAGCGGGCAGGGGAAAGCCCCAGCATTTT. It is translated as CASSLAGRGKPQHF. Full variable domain (outside the CDR3, taken from reference TRBV28 and TRBJ1-5): DVKVTQSSRYLVKRTGEKVFLECVQDMDHENMFWYRQDPGLGLRLIYFSYDVKMKEKGDIPEGYSVSREKKERFSLILESASTNQTSMYLCASSLAGRGKPQHFGDGTRLSIL.

This chain joins TRBV18 and TRBJ2-2, with TRBD1 matching 7 bases. CDR3 length: 17 residues. The J segment lost 4 bases and the V segment lost 3 bases, leaving 11 bases of the junction unmatched. CDR1 and CDR2 (germline): KGHSH, LQKENI. In nucleotides, the CDR3 is TGTGCCAGCTCACCCCTAAGGGGGACAGACCTCACCGGGGAGCTGTTTTTT. It specifies CASSPLRGTDLTGELFF.

J is TRBJ1-3 and V is TRBV6-1; D is unresolved. CDR3 length equals 15 residues. Trimming pared 2 bases from V and 0 bases from J, leaving 8 bases between. The germline gives CDR1 MNHNS, CDR2 SASEGT. CDR3: CASSESGDSGNTIYF. Written as DNA, the CDR3 is TGTGCCAGCAGTGAATCGGGAGACTCTGGAAACACCATATATTTT.

V and J are TRBV14 and TRBJ2-3; 9 bases fit TRBD2. The V segment lost 1 base and the J segment 1 base; nucleotides outside the gene matches: 3. Germline CDR1 and CDR2: SGHDN and FVKESK. This CDR3 is built from 16 residues. DNA of the CDR3: TGTGCCAGCAGCCAAGTCGCGGGGGGGGGCACAGATACGCAGTATTTT. Encoded protein: CASSQVAGGGTDTQYF.

This rearrangement joins TRBV20-1 to TRBJ1-5, with unresolved D. Per germline, CDR1 DFQATT and CDR2 SNEGSKA (reference sequence). Trimming removed 3 bases from V and 4 bases from J, with 7 bases in between. The CDR3 consists of 12 residues. CDR3 in DNA: TGCAGTGCTAGTCAAGGTAATCAGCCCCAGCATTTT. It is translated as CSASQGNQPQHF.

A single count supports this clone. The chain employs TRBV6-2 or TRBV6-3 and TRBJ1-6; D remains ambiguous. Trimming took off 5 bases at V and 10 bases at J, with 9 bases between the two ends. The length of the CDR3 is 12 residues. The germline gives CDR1 MNHEY, CDR2 SVGEGT. CDR3 region: CASSGPGSPLHF. CDR3 in DNA: TGTGCCAGCAGTGGACCGGGATCACCCCTCCACTTT.

This chain links TRBV11-2 with TRBJ1-3; a possible D gene is TRBD1 (5 bases). Between the trimmed V and J ends, which lost 4 bases and 2 bases, there was a span of 9 bases. From germline, CDR1 is SGHAT and CDR2 FQNNGV. The CDR3 is made up of 14 amino acids. The chain's CDR3 is CASSSQGTGNTIYF. CDR3 DNA sequence: TGTGCCAGCAGCTCTCAGGGTACTGGAAACACCATATATTTT.

This chain joins TRBV5-1 and TRBJ2-2; D possibly corresponds to TRBD2 (7 bases). The V end was cut by 5 bases, the J end by 3 bases, with 14 bases between. The germline CDR1 and CDR2 sequences are SGHRS and YFSETQ. This CDR3 has 15 residues. CDR3 bases: TGCGCCAGCAGTCCCAAAGGGGGGGACACCGGGGAGCTGTTTTTT. The encoded protein is CASSPKGGDTGELFF.

V gene TRBV9 combines with J gene TRBJ2-3; no reliable D call. The CDR3 runs to 17 residues. From germline, CDR1 is SGDLS and CDR2 YYNGEE. V lost 0 bases to trimming and J lost 0 bases, with 14 bases between them. CDR3 sequence (DNA): TGTGCCAGCAGCGTAGGCCCGGGCCAGCTGAGCACAGATACGCAGTATTTT. Protein sequence: CASSVGPGQLSTDTQYF.

The chain has TRBV7-9 and TRBJ2-3; the match to TRBD2 covers 13 bases. V shed 4 bases and J 2 bases; nucleotides not matched to a gene: 3. The length of the CDR3 is 16 residues. Germline V gives CDR1 SEHNR, CDR2 FQNEAQ (reference sequence). The chain's CDR3 is CASSSGLAGDTDTQYF. The CDR3 DNA reads as TGTGCCAGCAGCTCCGGACTAGCGGGGGACACAGATACGCAGTATTTT. The variable domain in full, completed from reference TRBV7-9 and TRBJ2-3, reads DTGVSQNPRHKITKRGQNVTFRCDPISEHNRLYWYRQTLGQGPEFLTYFQNEAQLEKSRLLSDRFSAERPKGSFSTLEIQRTEQGDSAMYLCASSSGLAGDTDTQYFGPGTRLTVL.

The rearrangement uses TRBV9 and TRBJ2-7, with D possibly being TRBD1 (5 bases). V was shortened by 0 bases and J by 1 base, with 8 bases between the two germline ends. Germline CDR1 and CDR2: SGDLS and YYNGEE. This CDR3 is built from 14 residues. In nucleotides, the CDR3 is TGTGCCAGCAGCGTAGCAGGGCGTTCCTACGAGCAGTACTTC. This translates into CASSVAGRSYEQYF.

The chain couples TRBV6-1 to TRBJ2-7, with TRBD2 matching 10 bases. CDR3 length: 16 residues. CDR1 is MNHNS, CDR2 SASEGT, per germline. V lost 2 bases and J lost 5; bases outside the gene matches: 9. CDR3 DNA: TGTGCCAGCAGTGAACGAGCGGGGGGGCCTTTGGACGAGCAGTACTTC. Protein sequence: CASSERAGGPLDEQYF.

J is TRBJ1-1 and V is TRBV7-2; D remains ambiguous. This CDR3 is built from 13 residues. V lost 6 bases and J lost 1, with 9 bases in between. Germline CDR1 SGHTA, CDR2 FQGNSA. This chain's CDR3 is CASSQEANTEAFF. The CDR3, as DNA: TGTGCCAGCAGTCAGGAGGCGAACACTGAAGCTTTCTTT.

V is TRBV14 and J is TRBJ1-3; D not resolved. CDR3 size: 16 residues. The V end lost 2 bases, the J end lost 4 bases, and 15 bases lay between the germline ends. CDR1 and CDR2 from the germline V gene are SGHDN and FVKESK. CDR3 in DNA: TGTGCCAGCAGCCAAATCCGAGAAGGGAGAGGAAACACCATATATTTT. Translated, it gives CASSQIREGRGNTIYF.

The chain uses TRBV6-2 or TRBV6-3 and TRBJ1-2, with a possible D match to TRBD1 (5 bases). Germline values: CDR1 MNHEY, CDR2 SVGEGT. With 4 bases removed from V and 8 bases from J, the gap between germline ends came to 11 bases. The CDR3 length is 12 residues. The CDR3 protein is CASSWQGRGYTF. The CDR3, as DNA: TGTGCCAGCAGTTGGCAGGGAAGGGGCTACACCTTC.

This clone was seen a single time. V usage is TRBV9 and J usage is TRBJ2-1, with D possibly TRBD2 on 5 matching bases. V lost 0 bases and J 0 bases, leaving 10 bases between the germline ends. Germline V lookup: CDR1 SGDLS, CDR2 YYNGEE. The CDR3 extends over 16 amino acids. CDR3: CASSVAGVSSYNEQFF. The CDR3 region has the DNA TGTGCCAGCAGCGTAGCCGGGGTAAGCTCCTACAATGAGCAGTTCTTC.

This clone has a single count. The V gene is TRBV5-5, the J gene TRBJ2-1; 7 positions agree with TRBD2. V lost 3 bases and J lost 7; bases outside the gene matches: 13. This CDR3 is built from 16 residues. CDR1 SGHKS and CDR2 YYEKEE come from the germline V gene (reference sequence). Here the CDR3 reads CASSSPPGGGVNEQFF. For the CDR3, the DNA is TGTGCCAGCAGCTCCCCCCCTGGCGGGGGAGTTAATGAGCAGTTCTTC.

This clone rates as large. This chain links TRBV3-1 (or the pseudogene TRBV3-2) with TRBJ2-7; 7 nucleotides align to TRBD1. The CDR3 consists of 15 residues. Looked up from germline, CDR1 is LGHDT and CDR2 is YNNKEL (reference sequence). The V gene end was trimmed by 1 base and the J gene end by 7 bases; junction bases not matched to a gene: 10. The CDR3 loop is CASSQVYGQEDEQYF. For the CDR3, the DNA is TGTGCCAGCAGCCAAGTCTATGGACAGGAGGATGAGCAGTACTTC.

This clone was seen just once. This chain links TRBV27 with TRBJ2-1, with a possible D match to TRBD1 (5 bases). The CDR3 is 14 amino acids. Germline V gives CDR1 MNHEY, CDR2 SMNVEV (reference sequence). Trimming left V 4 bases short and J 5 bases short, with 12 bases between. CDR3 region: CASSSSGYHNEQFF. CDR3 coding DNA: TGTGCCAGCAGTTCTTCAGGGTACCACAATGAGCAGTTCTTC.

The J gene is TRBJ1-5, the V gene TRBV6-5; D perhaps matches TRBD1 (6 bases). The germline V gene encodes CDR1 MNHEY and CDR2 SVGAGI. The V end was cut by 8 bases, the J end by 4 bases, with 15 bases between. The CDR3 spans 14 residues. CDR3 region: CASGIGTPNQPQHF. DNA of the CDR3: TGTGCCAGCGGAATCGGGACACCTAATCAGCCCCAGCATTTT.